The following is a T cell receptor beta chain sequence with its context. What it binds is not known. The data are from a study of T cell responses to AZD1222 COVID-19 vaccine. Study at large: Second-dose timings of about 4 or about 12 weeks were pooled. Study-level findings and limits: Donors were mostly white British, more females; clonal diversity possibly underestimated.

Profiled with immunoSEQ multiplex PCR; TCRdb holds only in-frame clones, not every one. The sample carries approximately 50,000 clones, more than 60% recorded once. There are 14 residues in the CDR3. Germline V CDR1 and CDR2: LGHDT, YNNKEL (reference sequence). Trimming took off 5 bases at V and 6 bases at J, with 13 bases between the two ends. The chain carries TRBV3-1 (or the pseudogene TRBV3-2) and TRBJ1-4; D gene ambiguous. The sequence was obtained from an adult in good health. The sample in question was peripheral blood, obtained on day 0 of AZD1222 vaccination. CDR3 amino acids: CASSGRSTHEKLFF. The CDR3 nucleotides read TGTGCCAGCAGCGGGCGGTCGACGCATGAAAAACTGTTTTTT.